These T cell receptor beta chains were read from a single sample in a study of graft-versus-host responses after intestinal transplantation. Method: immunoSEQ multiplex PCR; TCRdb's copy keeps in-frame clones and lacks some. The table records around 15,000 clones, about 61% of them present only once. The material was ileum tissue, obtained 524 days after transplant. All receptors derive from a human patient who received an intestinal transplant, so some T cells may come from the graft donor. CDR3s include the opening cysteine and the closing phenylalanine or tryptophan. A D gene is named only where the DNA matches it firmly. Not every row has a clone size; where given, it reads once, few, many or a size class.

clone size: NA
J gene: TRBJ1-6
V gene: TRBV11-2
D gene: TRBD1
CDR3 DNA: TGTGCCAGCAGCTTATCCCACAGGGGTCTCCCCCTCCACTTT
CDR3 protein: CASSLSHRGLPLHF

clone size: NA
J gene: TRBJ2-7
V gene: TRBV13
D gene: NA
CDR3 DNA: TGTGCCAGCAGCTTTGTCTCAGCCTACGAGCAGTACTTC
CDR3 protein: CASSFVSAYEQYF

clone size: NA
J gene: TRBJ2-5
V gene: TRBV11-3
D gene: NA
CDR3 DNA: TGTGCCAGCGCGGGGGAGACCCAGTACTTC
CDR3 protein: CASAGETQYF

clone size: few
J gene: TRBJ1-3
V gene: TRBV4-3
D gene: NA
CDR3 DNA: TGCGCCAGCAGCCACCTCCTATCTCAGGAAAACACCATATATTTT
CDR3 protein: CASSHLLSQENTIYF

clone size: NA
J gene: TRBJ1-4
V gene: TRBV9
D gene: NA
CDR3 DNA: TGTGCCAGCAGCGTAGGAGATACTGCAACTAATGAAAAACTGTTTTTT
CDR3 protein: CASSVGDTATNEKLFF

clone size: few
J gene: TRBJ1-1
V gene: TRBV25-1
D gene: TRBD1
CDR3 DNA: TGTGCCAGCAGTGACGCACAGGGGGGGACTGAAGCTTTCTTT
CDR3 protein: CASSDAQGGTEAFF

clone size: NA
J gene: TRBJ2-2
V gene: TRBV7-9
D gene: TRBD2
CDR3 DNA: TGTGCCAGCAGCTTATTAACTAGCGGGGGGTTCAACACCGGGGAGCTGTTTTTT
CDR3 protein: CASSLLTSGGFNTGELFF

clone size: NA
J gene: TRBJ2-1
V gene: TRBV5-4
D gene: NA
CDR3 DNA: TGTGCCAGCAGCTCCTTTGGGAGCTCCTACAATGAGCAGTTCTTC
CDR3 protein: CASSSFGSSYNEQFF

clone size: few
J gene: TRBJ2-1
V gene: TRBV5-1
D gene: NA
CDR3 DNA: TGCGCCAGCAGCGAGCTAGGAGAGGAGCAGTTCTTC
CDR3 protein: CASSELGEEQFF

clone size: NA
J gene: TRBJ1-1
V gene: TRBV10-2
D gene: TRBD1
CDR3 DNA: TGCGCCAGCAGTGAGGCAAGGACAGGTCGGACTGAAGCTTTCTTT
CDR3 protein: CASSEARTGRTEAFF

clone size: NA
J gene: TRBJ1-5
V gene: TRBV27
D gene: NA
CDR3 DNA: TGTGCCAGCAGTTTAGCAGGCAATCAGCCCCAGCATTTT
CDR3 protein: CASSLAGNQPQHF

clone size: few
J gene: TRBJ2-3
V gene: TRBV7-2
D gene: NA
CDR3 DNA: TGTGCCAGCAGCCCGACGTGGGAGGATACGCAGTATTTT
CDR3 protein: CASSPTWEDTQYF

clone size: NA
J gene: TRBJ2-1
V gene: TRBV4-3
D gene: TRBD1
CDR3 DNA: TGCGCCAGCAGCCGATCGGGACAGGGTAGCTCCTACAATGAGCAGTTCTTC
CDR3 protein: CASSRSGQGSSYNEQFF

clone size: NA
J gene: TRBJ1-1
V gene: TRBV5-8
D gene: NA
CDR3 DNA: TGTGCCAGCAGCTTGGACAGACGGAACACTGAAGCTTTCTTT
CDR3 protein: CASSLDRRNTEAFF

clone size: NA
J gene: TRBJ1-2
V gene: TRBV21-1
D gene: NA
CDR3 DNA: TGTGCCAGCAGCAAAGTAGGAGGACAGGGCCCCCCGGGCTACACCTTC
CDR3 protein: CASSKVGGQGPPGYTF